This T cell receptor (beta chain) derives from a study of T cell responses to AZD1222 COVID-19 vaccine. Findings of the study overall: Spike-spanning, vaccine-associated CD4 TCRs were dominant at 160-218 and 743-854.

Concerning this clone itself: What it binds is unknown.

Germline V gives CDR1 SEHNR, CDR2 FQNEAQ (reference sequence). V gave up 2 bases and J gave up 8 bases, with 3 bases separating them. The CDR3 is 10 amino acids. Repertoires were generated with immunoSEQ multiplex PCR, while TCRdb's copy carries only in-frame clones and drops some. Among more than 50,000 clones listed, around nine tenths were seen once. This specimen was peripheral blood, taken on day 0 of AZD1222 vaccination. The source of this sequence is an adult in good health. This chain connects TRBV7-9 to TRBJ1-2, with D unresolved. The CDR3 reads CASSLNGYTF. The CDR3 nucleotides read TGTGCCAGCAGCTTAAACGGCTACACCTTC. The variable domain in full, completed from reference TRBV7-9 and TRBJ1-2, reads DTGVSQNPRHKITKRGQNVTFRCDPISEHNRLYWYRQTLGQGPEFLTYFQNEAQLEKSRLLSDRFSAERPKGSFSTLEIQRTEQGDSAMYLCASSLNGYTFGSGTRLTVV.